The 22 T cell receptor beta chains reported below all come from one sample, sequenced in a study of PD-L1 blockade in urothelial cancer. Generated by immunoSEQ multiplex PCR, the TCRdb table keeps only in-frame clones and is missing some. The sample includes some 80,000 clones, about 85% of them seen just once. This specimen was PBMCs, taken around atezolizumab (anti-PD-L1) treatment. These receptor sequences come from an older woman with urothelial cancer.

The chain uses TRBV30 and TRBJ1-5; D possibly corresponds to TRBD1 (6 bases). The CDR3 loop spans 14 amino acids. Per the germline V gene, CDR1 is GTSNPN and CDR2 is SVGIG (reference sequence). The V end was cut by 3 bases, the J end by 3 bases, with 12 bases between. The CDR3 DNA reads as TGTGCCTGGAGATCAGGACAGCCCAATCAGCCCCAGCATTTT. Translation: CAWRSGQPNQPQHF.

The V and J genes are TRBV5-4 and TRBJ2-2; 8 nucleotides match TRBD2. The CDR3 runs to 16 residues. The V gene end was trimmed by 2 bases and the J gene end by 3 bases; junction bases not matched to a gene: 6. The V gene's germline CDR1 is SGHNT and CDR2 YYREEE (reference sequence). The CDR3 is CASSFGLAGYTGELFF. CDR3 bases: TGTGCCAGCAGCTTCGGTCTAGCGGGTTACACCGGGGAGCTGTTTTTT.

This rearrangement joins TRBV6-1 to TRBJ2-5; 7 nucleotides align to TRBD1. Germline V lookup: CDR1 MNHNS, CDR2 SASEGT. Unmatched junction bases numbered 8, after V lost 2 bases and J lost 2 bases. This CDR3 is 16 amino acids long. The CDR3 coding sequence is TGTGCCAGCAGTGAAATAGCCGGCAGGGGGCAAGAGACCCAGTACTTC. Its protein product is CASSEIAGRGQETQYF.

This clone has a handful of counts. This chain links TRBV6-5 with TRBJ1-6; tentative D call: TRBD1 (5 bases). The CDR3 extends over 15 amino acids. Germline-derived CDR1 and CDR2 are MNHEY and SVGAGI. V lost 3 bases to trimming and J lost 8 bases, with 14 bases between them. CDR3 sequence (DNA): TGTGCCAGCAGTTATGACAGCCAGCCCCATTCACCCCTCCACTTT. Its protein product is CASSYDSQPHSPLHF.

The chain recombines TRBV18 with TRBJ2-1; a possible D gene is TRBD2 (7 bases). The CDR3 spans 15 residues. Germline V gene sequence: CDR1 KGHSH, CDR2 LQKENI. Trimming shortened V by 3 bases and J by 7 bases, and 16 bases separated the two germline ends. The DNA of the CDR3 is TGTGCCAGCTCACCCGTACTACAGGGAGGGAATGAGCAGTTCTTC. Its protein is CASSPVLQGGNEQFF.

This clone has only one observation. This chain uses TRBV5-1 with TRBJ2-1; 7 nucleotides match TRBD1. Germline CDR1 and CDR2: SGHRS and YFSETQ. The CDR3 loop spans 15 amino acids. V lost 5 bases to trimming and J lost 5 bases; unmatched junction nucleotides: 10. The CDR3 region is CASRVPGGRHNEQFF. In DNA form, the CDR3 reads TGCGCCAGCAGGGTCCCAGGGGGTCGACACAATGAGCAGTTCTTC.

The rearrangement links TRBV18 to TRBJ2-1; D remains unclear. V lost 3 bases, J lost 10 bases, and 10 bases lay in between. This CDR3 spans 12 amino acids. Germline V gives CDR1 KGHSH, CDR2 LQKENI. The CDR3 nucleotides read TGTGCCAGCTCACCTGCAGGAACGGAGCAGTTCTTC. Amino acid sequence: CASSPAGTEQFF.

This sequence joins TRBV5-1 and TRBJ2-5; D uncertain. The CDR3 has 14 residues. In germline, CDR1 is SGHRS, CDR2 YFSETQ. V lost 0 bases to trimming and J lost 0 bases, with 6 bases between them. The CDR3 DNA reads TGCGCCAGCAGCTTGGTACAGCACCAAGAGACCCAGTACTTC. Protein product: CASSLVQHQETQYF.

This chain links TRBV6-1 with TRBJ2-7; 8 nucleotides line up with TRBD1. The V gene end was trimmed by 6 bases and the J gene end by 2 bases; junction bases not matched to a gene: 6. CDR3 size: 14 residues. Per germline, CDR1 MNHNS and CDR2 SASEGT. This chain's CDR3 is CASRKDRDTYEQYF. CDR3 sequence (DNA): TGTGCCAGCAGAAAGGACAGGGACACCTACGAGCAGTACTTC.

This chain connects TRBV5-6 to TRBJ2-7, with 11 bases that match TRBD2. V gave up 0 bases and J gave up 2 bases; unmatched junction bases: 7. CDR1 and CDR2 from the germline V gene are SGHDT and YYEEEE. The CDR3 extends over 17 amino acids. Here the CDR3 reads CASSLATLSGRAYEQYF. CDR3 nucleotides: TGTGCCAGCAGCTTGGCAACCCTTAGCGGGAGGGCCTACGAGCAGTACTTC.

The V gene is TRBV5-1, the J gene TRBJ1-1; no firm D call. CDR1 SGHRS and CDR2 YFSETQ come from the germline V gene. The CDR3 runs to 16 residues. V was clipped by 4 bases and J by 5 bases, with 21 bases between them. CDR3 residues: CASSPTPLSQLTEAFF. CDR3 nucleotide sequence: TGCGCCAGCAGCCCCACGCCTCTTTCACAGTTAACTGAAGCTTTCTTT. Full variable domain (outside the CDR3, taken from reference TRBV5-1 and TRBJ1-1): KAGVTQTPRYLIKTRGQQVTLSCSPISGHRSVSWYQQTPGQGLQFLFEYFSETQRNKGNFPGRFSGRQFSNSRSEMNVSTLELGDSALYLCASSPTPLSQLTEAFFGQGTRLTVV.

The chain is built from TRBV27 and TRBJ1-2; D is unresolved. V lost 5 bases, J lost 9 bases, and 10 bases lay in between. CDR3 length: 11 amino acids. Germline assignment: CDR1 MNHEY and CDR2 SMNVEV (reference sequence). CDR3 amino acids: CASSGGLSYTF. For the CDR3, the DNA is TGTGCCAGCAGTGGAGGGTTGAGCTACACCTTC.

The chain recombines TRBV15 with TRBJ2-7; possible D gene TRBD2, 6 bases. Germline assignment: CDR1 LNHNV and CDR2 YYDKDF (reference sequence). V lost 0 bases to trimming and J lost 1 base, with 10 bases between them. This CDR3 spans 15 amino acids. DNA of the CDR3: TGTGCCACCAGCAGAGATACGGGAGAGTCCTACGAGCAGTACTTC. Translation: CATSRDTGESYEQYF.

The chain carries TRBV4-3 and TRBJ1-1; the D is unclear. Trimming took off 0 bases at V and 2 bases at J, with 10 bases between the two ends. The CDR3 covers 15 residues. CDR1 LGHNA and CDR2 YSLEER come from the germline V gene. CDR3: CASSQDVQRNTEAFF. The CDR3 region has the DNA TGCGCCAGCAGCCAAGATGTACAGAGAAACACTGAAGCTTTCTTT.

In its sample, this clone was seen a few times. The gene calls are TRBV4-2 and TRBJ1-2; TRBD1 matches 9 bases. Germline-derived CDR1 and CDR2 are LGHNA and YNFKEQ. The ends lost 0 bases at V and 5 bases at J; junction bases unmatched: 7. The CDR3 is 16 amino acids. The CDR3: CASSQEGTGPSYGYTF. CDR3 nucleotide sequence: TGTGCCAGCAGCCAAGAGGGGACAGGGCCCAGTTATGGCTACACCTTC.

The V call is TRBV19, the J call TRBJ2-5; TRBD2 agrees at 8 bases. V shed 1 base, J shed 4 bases, and the junction held 23 bases outside the gene matches. The CDR3 spans 21 residues. Germline CDR1 is LNHDA and CDR2 is SQIVND (reference sequence). CDR3 loop: CASSIVWARDRAGGPRETQYF. DNA for the CDR3: TGTGCCAGTAGTATAGTCTGGGCCAGGGACCGGGCGGGAGGTCCTCGAGAGACCCAGTACTTC.

V is TRBV11-2 and J is TRBJ2-5; 9 bases are a match to TRBD2. The CDR3 extends over 14 amino acids. Germline V gene data show CDR1 as SGHAT and CDR2 as FQNNGV. Trimming removed 0 bases from V and 4 bases from J; junction bases left unmatched: 0. The CDR3 DNA follows: TGTGCCAGCAGCTTAGAACTAGCGGGAGAGACCCAGTACTTC. Its protein is CASSLELAGETQYF.

V usage is TRBV30 and J usage is TRBJ1-3; D is unresolved. Trimming took 0 bases from V and 6 from J, leaving 12 bases between them. Germline CDR1 is GTSNPN and CDR2 is SVGIG (reference sequence). This CDR3 is built from 14 residues. CDR3 in DNA: TGTGCCTGGAGTGTATTTCGGAGGGTAAACACCATATATTTT. Translation: CAWSVFRRVNTIYF.

The chain joins TRBV18 to TRBJ2-5; possibly TRBD1 for D (6 bases). Germline V CDR1 and CDR2: KGHSH, LQKENI. Trimming took off 2 bases at V and 1 base at J, with 8 bases between the two ends. CDR3 length equals 14 residues. The CDR3 sequence: CASSPVGGQETQYF. The DNA for the CDR3 is TGTGCCAGCTCACCAGTAGGGGGCCAAGAGACCCAGTACTTC.

The chain joins TRBV30 to TRBJ2-7; 12 nucleotides align to TRBD1. The V and J ends lost 3 bases and 6 bases, in that order; junction bases with no gene match: 6. CDR1 and CDR2 from the germline V gene are GTSNPN and SVGIG (reference sequence). This CDR3 has 14 amino acids. CDR3 in amino acids: CAWRGTGGRGEQYF. The CDR3 DNA reads as TGTGCCTGGAGGGGGACAGGGGGCCGCGGCGAGCAGTACTTC.

This CDR3 reads CASSRRTGGETEAFF. As DNA, the CDR3 is TGCGCCAGCAGCCGTCGGACAGGGGGGGAGACTGAAGCTTTCTTT. The V and J genes are TRBV4-3 and TRBJ1-1; 10 positions agree with TRBD1. With 4 bases clipped from V and 5 bases from J, the junction kept 7 bases outside the gene matches. This CDR3 spans 15 amino acids. Germline V gene data show CDR1 as LGHNA and CDR2 as YSLEER.

The chain links TRBV13 to TRBJ1-3, with D possibly matching TRBD1 (5 bases). CDR3 length: 14 residues. Per the germline V gene, CDR1 is PRHDT and CDR2 is FYEKMQ (reference sequence). Deletions cut 0 bases from V and 4 bases from J, with 7 bases between. CDR3 DNA: TGTGCCAGCAGCTTAGGAGGGGTCGGAAACACCATATATTTT. Translation: CASSLGGVGNTIYF.